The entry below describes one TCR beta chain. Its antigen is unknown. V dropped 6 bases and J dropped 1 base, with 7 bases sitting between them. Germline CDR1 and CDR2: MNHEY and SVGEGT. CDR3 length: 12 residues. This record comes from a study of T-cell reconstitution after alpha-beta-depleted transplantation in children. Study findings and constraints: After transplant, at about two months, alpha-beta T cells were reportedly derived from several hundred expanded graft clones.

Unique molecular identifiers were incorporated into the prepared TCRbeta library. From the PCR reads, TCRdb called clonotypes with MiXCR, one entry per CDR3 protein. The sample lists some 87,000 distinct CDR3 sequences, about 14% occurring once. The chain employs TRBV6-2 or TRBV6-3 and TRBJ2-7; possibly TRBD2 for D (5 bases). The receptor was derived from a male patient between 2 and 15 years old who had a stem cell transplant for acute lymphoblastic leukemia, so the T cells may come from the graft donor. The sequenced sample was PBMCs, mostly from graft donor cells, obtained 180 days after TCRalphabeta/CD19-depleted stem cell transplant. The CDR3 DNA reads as TGTGCCAGCAGCCGACTATCCTACGAGCAGTACTTC. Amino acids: CASSRLSYEQYF.